A selection of T cell receptor beta chains follows, all from one sample in a study of Ad26.COV2.S vaccination and SARS-CoV-2 variants. The assay was immunoSEQ multiplex PCR, and TCRdb's table has in-frame clones only and misses some. The table records about 480,000 clones, around 85% of them present only once. Specimen: peripheral blood, collected in a trial of Ad26.COV2.S vaccine versus placebo. These receptors were obtained from a person aged 18-65 years who received the Ad26.COV2.S COVID-19 vaccine or a placebo. Each CDR3 is given with its conserved first and last residue. The order of the fields is J gene, clone size, V gene, D gene, CDR3 protein, CDR3 DNA. A D gene is named only where the DNA matches it firmly. A clone size is listed for some rows: how often the clone was seen (once, few, many), or a class if it is expanded.

TRBJ2-3 | NA | TRBV11-3 | TRBD1 | CASSWTGGSTDTQYF | TGTGCCAGCAGCTGGACAGGGGGTAGCACAGATACGCAGTATTTT
TRBJ1-4 | NA | TRBV10-3 | NA | CAISESTETKLFF | TGTGCCATCAGTGAGTCGACAGAAACCAAACTGTTTTTT
TRBJ1-6 | NA | TRBV27 | NA | CASRTGSSYNSPLHF | TGTGCCAGCAGGACGGGTAGCTCCTATAATTCACCCCTCCACTTT
TRBJ2-1 | NA | TRBV7-2 | NA | CASSGRQGLTSREQFF | TGTGCCAGCAGCGGACGGCAGGGACTTACCAGCCGGGAGCAGTTCTTC
TRBJ2-7 | NA | TRBV28 | NA | CASSFLGAGVPYEQYF | TGTGCCAGCAGTTTCCTAGGGGCAGGGGTTCCCTACGAGCAGTACTTC
TRBJ2-7 | NA | TRBV28 | NA | CASTQVPSYEQYF | TGTGCCAGCACGCAGGTCCCATCCTACGAGCAGTACTTC
TRBJ2-7 | NA | TRBV28 | NA | CASSLTLVGSFTAYEQYF | TGTGCCAGCAGTTTAACCCTAGTGGGTAGCTTCACTGCCTACGAGCAGTACTTC
TRBJ1-2 | NA | TRBV28 | NA | CASSWGGVYGYTF | TGTGCCAGCAGTTGGGGGGGCGTATATGGCTACACCTTC
TRBJ1-4 | NA | TRBV6-6 | NA | CASSSLGVSTNEKLFF | TGTGCCAGCAGCAGCTTGGGGGTTTCGACTAATGAAAAACTGTTTTTT
TRBJ2-5 | NA | TRBV6-5 | TRBD2 | CASSSRLAGGTQYF | TGTGCCAGCAGTTCTCGACTAGCGGGAGGGACCCAGTACTTC
TRBJ2-2 | NA | TRBV5-6 | NA | CASSLVASVNTGELFF | TGTGCCAGCAGCTTGGTTGCTAGCGTTAACACCGGGGAGCTGTTTTTT
TRBJ1-1 | once | TRBV28 | NA | CASSGRRAFF | TGTGCCAGCAGTGGTCGGCGGGCTTTCTTT
TRBJ1-5 | NA | TRBV9 | TRBD1 | CASSLRQGRRIYSNQPQHF | TGTGCCAGCAGCCTCAGACAGGGACGCCGCATATATAGCAATCAGCCCCAGCATTTT
TRBJ1-5 | once | TRBV6-5 | NA | CASSYTSPKDQPQHF | TGTGCCAGCAGTTACACCAGCCCTAAGGATCAGCCCCAGCATTTT
TRBJ2-2 | NA | TRBV27 | NA | CASRVTGAGELFF | TGTGCCAGCAGAGTGACAGGTGCCGGGGAGCTGTTTTTT
TRBJ2-7 | NA | TRBV30 | TRBD1 | CAWSAGTVLPSTYEQYF | TGTGCCTGGAGTGCCGGGACAGTACTACCTTCAACCTACGAGCAGTACTTC
TRBJ2-7 | once | TRBV5-4 | NA | CASSPRWEPASKQYF | TGTGCCAGCAGCCCTCGGTGGGAGCCCGCCTCAAAGCAGTACTTC
TRBJ2-1 | NA | TRBV6-6 | NA | CASSVNNEQFF | TGTGCCAGCAGTGTAAACAATGAGCAGTTCTTC
TRBJ2-3 | once | TRBV5-1 | NA | CASTRTLGRSTDTQYF | TGCGCCAGCACTAGAACATTGGGACGGAGCACAGATACGCAGTATTTT
TRBJ2-1 | NA | TRBV11-2 | NA | CASSLVWGVFNEQFF | TGTGCCAGCAGCTTAGTATGGGGGGTATTCAATGAGCAGTTCTTC
TRBJ2-1 | NA | TRBV4-3 | NA | CASSPERGAGLEQFF | TGCGCCAGCAGCCCAGAGCGAGGGGCAGGGCTTGAGCAGTTCTTC
TRBJ1-5 | NA | TRBV9 | TRBD1 | CASRSLTGTYQPQHF | TGTGCCAGCAGATCCCTGACAGGGACCTATCAGCCCCAGCATTTT
TRBJ1-2 | NA | TRBV6-5 | NA | CASSPGTLDGYTF | TGTGCCAGCAGCCCCGGGACGCTGGATGGCTACACCTTC
TRBJ2-1 | NA | TRBV18 | NA | CASSGNEQFF | TGTGCCAGCTCAGGAAATGAGCAGTTCTTC
TRBJ1-5 | once | TRBV7-2 | NA | CASSLALGDQPQHF | TGTGCCAGCAGCTTAGCGCTAGGAGATCAGCCCCAGCATTTT
TRBJ1-2 | many | TRBV28 | NA | CASSLAVGAYGYTF | TGTGCCAGCAGTTTGGCGGTGGGGGCCTATGGCTACACCTTC
TRBJ2-3 | NA | TRBV5-1 | TRBD2 | CASSLDGRGADTQYF | TGCGCCAGCAGCTTGGACGGGAGGGGTGCGGATACGCAGTATTTT
TRBJ2-7 | NA | TRBV20-1 | NA | CSATPLDEQYF | TGCAGTGCTACCCCCCTGGACGAGCAGTACTTC
TRBJ2-3 | NA | TRBV5-1 | TRBD2 | CASSPRTSGAGTDTQYF | TGCGCCAGCAGCCCCAGGACTAGCGGGGCAGGCACAGATACGCAGTATTTT
TRBJ2-1 | NA | TRBV6-2/TRBV6-3 | TRBD2 | CASSPLAGGLGEQFF | TGTGCCAGCAGCCCATTAGCGGGAGGGCTTGGTGAGCAGTTCTTC
TRBJ1-3 | NA | TRBV10-3 | NA | CASSNTPGNTIYF | TGTGCCAGTTCTAATACCCCTGGAAACACCATATATTTT
TRBJ2-2 | NA | TRBV5-4 | TRBD2 | CASSLSGSYTGELFF | TGTGCCAGCAGCCTTAGCGGGAGCTACACCGGGGAGCTGTTTTTT
TRBJ1-4 | NA | TRBV21-1 | NA | CASTLLQGRLEKLFF | TGTGCCAGCACCCTTCTCCAAGGGCGATTGGAAAAACTGTTTTTT
TRBJ2-5 | NA | TRBV10-3 | TRBD2 | CAISESGTNTETQYF | TGTGCCATCAGTGAGTCAGGGACTAACACAGAGACCCAGTACTTC
TRBJ1-2 | NA | TRBV29-1 | NA | CSTLDTDGYTF | TGCAGTACACTGGACACGGATGGCTACACCTTC
TRBJ2-1 | NA | TRBV4-1 | TRBD2 | CASSQDGEGRSYNEQFF | TGCGCCAGCAGCCAAGATGGGGAGGGCCGTTCCTACAATGAGCAGTTCTTC
TRBJ2-7 | NA | TRBV28 | TRBD1 | CASRPGTGIHEQYF | TGTGCCAGCAGGCCCGGGACAGGGATCCACGAGCAGTACTTC
TRBJ1-5 | NA | TRBV9 | NA | CASSVGWAHNQPQHF | TGTGCCAGCAGCGTAGGTTGGGCCCACAATCAGCCTCAGCATTTT
TRBJ2-1 | once | TRBV5-1 | NA | CASSGGGPAITNEQFF | TGCGCCAGCAGCGGGGGTGGTCCGGCAATAACAAATGAGCAGTTCTTC
TRBJ1-3 | NA | TRBV4-2 | TRBD1 | CASSQEQGPGNTIYF | TGTGCCAGCAGCCAAGAACAGGGGCCTGGAAACACCATATATTTT
TRBJ2-7 | NA | TRBV6-5 | TRBD2 | CASRLAGPYEQYF | TGTGCCAGCAGGCTAGCGGGACCCTACGAGCAGTACTTC
TRBJ2-1 | NA | TRBV14 | TRBD2 | CASSQGREAELRNEQFF | TGTGCCAGCAGCCAAGGGCGGGAGGCGGAACTACGGAATGAGCAGTTCTTC
TRBJ2-7 | NA | TRBV5-4 | TRBD1 | CASSLDRGPVQYF | TGTGCCAGCAGCTTGGACAGGGGGCCGGTCCAGTACTTC
TRBJ2-3 | NA | TRBV27 | TRBD2 | CASARTSWYQTDTQYF | TGTGCCAGCGCCCGGACTAGCTGGTATCAGACAGATACGCAGTATTTT
TRBJ1-5 | NA | TRBV5-4 | NA | CASSLGTDRDQPQHF | TGTGCCAGCAGCTTGGGGACAGATAGAGATCAGCCCCAGCATTTT
TRBJ2-7 | NA | TRBV28 | TRBD2 | CASNSGRSGEQYF | TGTGCCAGCAATAGCGGGAGGAGTGGCGAGCAGTACTTC
TRBJ2-1 | NA | TRBV20-1 | TRBD2 | CSASGGLAHSGHSYNEQFF | TGCAGTGCTAGTGGGGGACTAGCGCACTCGGGGCACTCCTACAATGAGCAGTTCTTC
TRBJ2-3 | NA | TRBV5-1 | NA | CASSSTAQDTDTQYF | TGCGCCAGCAGCTCCACCGCGCAGGACACAGATACGCAGTATTTT
TRBJ2-5 | NA | TRBV2 | NA | CASRRGAPETQYF | TGTGCCAGCAGGAGGGGGGCTCCGGAGACCCAGTACTTC
TRBJ2-1 | NA | TRBV6-4 | TRBD2 | CASSTGLAGVAEQFF | TGTGCCAGCAGTACCGGACTAGCGGGAGTGGCTGAGCAGTTCTTC
TRBJ1-6 | once | TRBV19 | NA | CASTEVGGYNSPLHF | TGTGCCAGTACCGAGGTAGGGGGCTATAATTCACCCCTCCACTTT
TRBJ1-4 | NA | TRBV7-6 | NA | CASSSGEKLFF | TGTGCCAGCAGCTCAGGGGAAAAACTGTTTTTT
TRBJ1-4 | NA | TRBV27 | NA | CASSPAGVNEKLFF | TGTGCCAGCAGCCCGGCGGGAGTTAATGAAAAACTGTTTTTT